One and the same sample provided the 12 T cell receptor beta chains below, sequenced in a study of blood T cells in healthy people across ages (dated by TCRdb to between 2014 and 2016). The library was produced with 5' RACE. These reads were obtained on an Illumina HiSeq 2500. The second PCR ran for about 6 to 12 cycles and used a J-beta primer mix along with a sample-barcoded 5' primer. TCRdb itself trimmed the public reads at Q25 with fastp, ran MiXCR and retained productive beta chains. Records with the same CDR3 protein are collapsed into one entry carrying the most frequent genes and DNA. Present in this sample are hundreds of thousands of distinct CDR3 sequences, roughly 56% of which were seen just once. The ten top clones hold under 30% of the sample. Sequencing was performed on blood. These receptors all come from a man aged 35 to 55 in good health.

The V and J genes are TRBV29-1 and TRBJ1-1; no reliable D call. The germline gives CDR1 SQVTM, CDR2 ANQGSEA. V was pared by 5 bases and J by 4 bases, with 26 bases between. The CDR3 totals 17 residues. The CDR3 nucleotides are TGCAGCGTTACTGAGATGGGTTTCGGTCTACTCTCCACTGAAGCTTTCTTT. Residues: CSVTEMGFGLLSTEAFF.

The rearrangement joins TRBV12-3 or TRBV12-4 to TRBJ1-1; D uncertain. V was clipped by 6 bases and J by 6 bases, with 11 bases between them. This CDR3 is 12 amino acids long. The DNA for the CDR3 is TGTGCCAGCAGGGTTCGAGTTTCTGAAGCTTTCTTT. This codes for CASRVRVSEAFF.

V is TRBV7-2 and J is TRBJ1-6; 9 bases line up with TRBD1. Looked up from germline, CDR1 is SGHTA and CDR2 is FQGNSA. The CDR3 is made up of 15 amino acids. The junction had 8 bases not matched to a gene; V was cut back by 5 bases and J by 9 bases. For the CDR3, the DNA is TGTGCCAGCAGCACCGGGGACAGGGCGGGTTCACCCCTCCACTTT. Protein: CASSTGDRAGSPLHF.

The chain recombines TRBV2 with TRBJ1-2; no definite D call. V lost 11 bases to trimming and J lost 6 bases, with 16 bases between them. This CDR3 is built from 12 residues. Germline V gene sequence: CDR1 SNHLY, CDR2 FYNNEI. CDR3 sequence: CAGPTSVDGYTF. DNA of the CDR3: TGTGCCGGCCCGACTAGCGTCGATGGCTACACCTTC.

This chain uses TRBV29-1 with TRBJ1-5; D not certain. This CDR3 is built from 12 residues. Germline values: CDR1 SQVTM, CDR2 ANQGSEA. V was cut by 7 bases and J by 2 bases, with 9 bases left in between. CDR3 DNA sequence: TGCAGCGCTGGCGTCGGCAATCAGCCCCAGCATTTT. This codes for CSAGVGNQPQHF. Drawing the rest from reference TRBV29-1 and TRBJ1-5, the complete variable domain is SAVISQKPSRDICQRGTSLTIQCQVDSQVTMMFWYRQQPGQSLTLIATANQGSEATYESGFVIDKFPISRPNLTFSTLTVSNMSPEDSSIYLCSAGVGNQPQHFGDGTRLSIL.

This chain links TRBV9 with TRBJ2-3; 8 positions match TRBD2. Germline CDR1 SGDLS, CDR2 YYNGEE. CDR3 size: 16 residues. Trimming cost V 0 bases and J 7 bases; bases outside gene matches: 10. The chain's CDR3 is CASSVVVAGGRNTQYF. The CDR3 coding sequence is TGTGCCAGCAGCGTAGTGGTTGCGGGGGGTAGGAATACGCAGTATTTT.

V is TRBV12-3 or TRBV12-4 and J is TRBJ2-1; 9 nucleotides align to TRBD2. The junction had 6 bases not matched to a gene; V was cut back by 4 bases and J by 2 bases. The length of the CDR3 is 16 residues. The CDR3 sequence: CASSSGGRDPYNEQFF. The DNA of the CDR3 is TGTGCCAGCAGTTCAGGCGGGAGGGACCCCTACAATGAGCAGTTCTTC.

The chain has TRBV7-6 and TRBJ2-3; D is unresolved. Germline V gives CDR1 SGHVS, CDR2 FNYEAQ. V was trimmed by 1 base and J by 5 bases, leaving 7 bases between them. The CDR3 totals 13 residues. CDR3 nucleotides: TGTGCCAGCAGCTTAGGCTTTATAGATACGCAGTATTTT. Its translation: CASSLGFIDTQYF.

The rearrangement uses TRBV28 and TRBJ2-5, with D perhaps matching TRBD1 or TRBD2 (5 bases each). CDR1 and CDR2 (germline): MDHEN, SYDVKM. V lost 5 bases, J lost 9 bases, and 13 bases lay in between. The CDR3 is 12 residues long. CDR3 residues: CASSPPGTAQYF. For the CDR3, the DNA is TGTGCCAGCAGTCCCCCTGGGACGGCCCAGTACTTC.

This clonotype has a single count. This chain joins TRBV6-1 and TRBJ1-2; D may be TRBD1 (5 bases). This CDR3 is 12 amino acids long. From germline, CDR1 is MNHNS and CDR2 SASEGT. V was pared by 1 base and J by 9 bases, with 9 bases between. The CDR3 nucleotides are TGTGCCAGCAGTGAAGGTCGGGGGAGCTACACCTTC. It yields the protein CASSEGRGSYTF.

This chain links TRBV7-3 with TRBJ2-3; unclear D gene. The CDR3 has 12 amino acids. From germline, CDR1 is SGHTA and CDR2 FQGTGA. The ends were cut back, 5 bases at V and 5 bases at J, with 8 bases in the middle. CDR3 sequence: CASSQPGDTQYF. The CDR3 region has the DNA TGTGCCAGCAGCCAGCCGGGAGATACGCAGTATTTT.

V and J are TRBV20-1 and TRBJ2-3; D possibly corresponds to TRBD2 (5 bases). Germline lookup yields CDR1 DFQATT and CDR2 SNEGSKA (reference sequence). Deletions cut 3 bases from V and 4 bases from J, with 8 bases between. This CDR3 is 12 amino acids long. CDR3 nucleotide sequence: TGCAGTGCTAGCGAGAGGGCAGATACGCAGTATTTT. Translating gives CSASERADTQYF.